These 3 T cell receptor beta chains came from one sample sequenced in a study of cytomegalovirus exposure and HLA in healthy donors. The PCR employed 60 Vbeta primers together with 13 Jbeta primers. Method: immunoSEQ multiplex PCR; TCRdb's copy keeps in-frame clones and lacks some. Of 200,000 to 300,000 clones in the sample, just under 85% are singletons; the top ten hold 2% to 2.5%. Sequenced material: PBMCs. These receptors were obtained from a woman aged 35 to 49 in good health and CMV-seropositive.

The chain couples TRBV6-5 to TRBJ2-7; D is perhaps TRBD1 (6 bases). Deletions cut 4 bases from V and 3 bases from J, with 16 bases between. Germline assignment: CDR1 MNHEY and CDR2 SVGAGI. The CDR3 spans 15 residues. In DNA, the CDR3 is TGTGCCAGCAGTTCTATGGGCAGGGGAGACTACGAGCAGTACTTC. Protein: CASSSMGRGDYEQYF.

The chain joins TRBV30 to TRBJ2-2; the D gene is possibly TRBD2 (6 bases). Germline CDR1 GTSNPN, CDR2 SVGIG (reference sequence). Trimming stripped 2 bases from V and 4 bases from J, with 14 bases between. This CDR3 is 15 amino acids long. The CDR3: CAWSYSLGGTGELFF. CDR3 bases: TGTGCCTGGAGTTATTCTCTCGGGGGCACCGGGGAGCTGTTTTTT. The full variable domain, its missing parts supplied by reference TRBV30 and TRBJ2-2, is SQTIHQWPATLVQPVGSPLSLECTVEGTSNPNLYWYRQAAGRGLQLLFYSVGIGQISSEVPQNLSASRPQDRQFILSSKKLLLSDSGFYLCAWSYSLGGTGELFFGEGSRLTVL.

V is TRBV2 and J is TRBJ2-5; TRBD1 matches at 8 bases. J gave up 7 bases and V 6 bases, and 13 bases lay outside the gene matches. Germline CDR1 is SNHLY and CDR2 is FYNNEI. The CDR3 loop spans 15 amino acids. DNA of the CDR3: TGTGCCAGCAGAGCTACAGGACAGGGAAGTGTGACCCAGTACTTC. Translating it yields CASRATGQGSVTQYF.